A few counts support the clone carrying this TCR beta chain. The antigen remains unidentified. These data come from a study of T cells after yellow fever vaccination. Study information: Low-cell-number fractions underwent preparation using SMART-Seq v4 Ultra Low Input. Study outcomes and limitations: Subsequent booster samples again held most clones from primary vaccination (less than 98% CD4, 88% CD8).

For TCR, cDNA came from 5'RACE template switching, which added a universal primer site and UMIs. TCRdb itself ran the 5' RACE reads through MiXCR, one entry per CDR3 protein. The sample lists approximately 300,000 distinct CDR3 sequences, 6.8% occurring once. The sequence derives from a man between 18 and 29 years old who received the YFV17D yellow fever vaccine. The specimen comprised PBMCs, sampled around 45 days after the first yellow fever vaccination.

CDR3 in amino acids: CASSVGLAGTGELFF. CDR3 nucleotide sequence: TGTGCCAGCAGCGTGGGACTAGCGGGGACCGGGGAGCTGTTTTTT. The gene calls are TRBV5-4 and TRBJ2-2; 13 bases fit TRBD2. Germline V gene data show CDR1 as SGHNT and CDR2 as YYREEE (reference sequence). Trimming at V came to 4 bases and at J to 5 bases, leaving 2 bases not matched to a gene. The CDR3 totals 15 residues.